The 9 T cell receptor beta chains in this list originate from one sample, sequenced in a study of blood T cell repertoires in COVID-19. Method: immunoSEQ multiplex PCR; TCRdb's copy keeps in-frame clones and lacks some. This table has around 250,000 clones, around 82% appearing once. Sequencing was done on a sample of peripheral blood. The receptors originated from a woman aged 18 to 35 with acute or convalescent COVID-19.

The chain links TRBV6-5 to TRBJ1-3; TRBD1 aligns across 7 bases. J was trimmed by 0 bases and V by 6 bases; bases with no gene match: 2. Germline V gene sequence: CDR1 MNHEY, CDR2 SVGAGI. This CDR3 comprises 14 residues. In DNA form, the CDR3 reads TGTGCCAGCAGCGACAGGGACTCTGGAAACACCATATATTTT. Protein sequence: CASSDRDSGNTIYF.

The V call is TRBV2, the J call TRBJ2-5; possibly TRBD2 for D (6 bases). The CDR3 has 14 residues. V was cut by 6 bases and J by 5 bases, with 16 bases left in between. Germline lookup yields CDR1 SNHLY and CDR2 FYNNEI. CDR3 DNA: TGTGCCAGCAGGGAACCCTGGGGGGTCGAGACCCAGTACTTC. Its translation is CASREPWGVETQYF.

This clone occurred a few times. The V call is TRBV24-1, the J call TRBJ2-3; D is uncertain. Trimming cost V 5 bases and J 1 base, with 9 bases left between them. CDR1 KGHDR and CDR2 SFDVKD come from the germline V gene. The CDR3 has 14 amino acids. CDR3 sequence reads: CATSAGSGTDTQYF. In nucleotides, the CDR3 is TGTGCCACCAGTGCCGGCAGCGGCACAGATACGCAGTATTTT.

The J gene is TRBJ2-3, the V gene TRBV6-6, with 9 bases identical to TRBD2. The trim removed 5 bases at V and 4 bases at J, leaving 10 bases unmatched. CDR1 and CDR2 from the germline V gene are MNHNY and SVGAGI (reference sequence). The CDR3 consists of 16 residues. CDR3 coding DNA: TGTGCCAGCAGTCCTGGGACTAGCTGGGCAGCAGATACGCAGTATTTT. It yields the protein CASSPGTSWAADTQYF.

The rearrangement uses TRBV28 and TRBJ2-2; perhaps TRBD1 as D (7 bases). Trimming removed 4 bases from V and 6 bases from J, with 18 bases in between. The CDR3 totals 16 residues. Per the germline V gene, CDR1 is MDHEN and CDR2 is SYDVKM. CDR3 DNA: TGTGCCAGCAGTTCAGGGGGGCGCTTAGTCGCCGGGGAGCTGTTTTTT. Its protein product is CASSSGGRLVAGELFF.

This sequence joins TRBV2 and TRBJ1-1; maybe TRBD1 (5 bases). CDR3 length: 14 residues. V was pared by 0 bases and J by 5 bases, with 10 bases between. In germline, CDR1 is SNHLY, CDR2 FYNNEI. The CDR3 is CASSEALPGTEAFF. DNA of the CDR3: TGTGCCAGCAGTGAAGCGCTTCCAGGGACTGAAGCTTTCTTT.

Here the CDR3 reads CASSPGGGPNYGYTF. CDR3 bases: TGTGCCAGTAGTCCGGGGGGCGGACCTAACTATGGCTACACCTTC. The chain carries TRBV19 and TRBJ1-2; maybe TRBD1 (6 bases). The CDR3 runs to 15 residues. The ends were cut back, 5 bases at V and 0 bases at J, with 13 bases in the middle. Germline CDR1 LNHDA, CDR2 SQIVND (reference sequence).

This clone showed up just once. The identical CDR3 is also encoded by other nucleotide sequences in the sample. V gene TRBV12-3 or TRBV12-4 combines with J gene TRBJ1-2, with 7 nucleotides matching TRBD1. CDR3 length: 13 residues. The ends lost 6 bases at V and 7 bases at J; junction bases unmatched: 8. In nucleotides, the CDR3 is TGTGCCAGCAGCCCGACAGGGTTTGGTGGCTACACCTTC. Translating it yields CASSPTGFGGYTF.

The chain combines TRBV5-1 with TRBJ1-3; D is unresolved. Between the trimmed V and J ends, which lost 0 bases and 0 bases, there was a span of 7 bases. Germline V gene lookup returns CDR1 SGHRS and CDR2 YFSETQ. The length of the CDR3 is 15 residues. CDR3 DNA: TGCGCCAGCAGCTTGGGCAGGTCCTCTGGAAACACCATATATTTT. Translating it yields CASSLGRSSGNTIYF.